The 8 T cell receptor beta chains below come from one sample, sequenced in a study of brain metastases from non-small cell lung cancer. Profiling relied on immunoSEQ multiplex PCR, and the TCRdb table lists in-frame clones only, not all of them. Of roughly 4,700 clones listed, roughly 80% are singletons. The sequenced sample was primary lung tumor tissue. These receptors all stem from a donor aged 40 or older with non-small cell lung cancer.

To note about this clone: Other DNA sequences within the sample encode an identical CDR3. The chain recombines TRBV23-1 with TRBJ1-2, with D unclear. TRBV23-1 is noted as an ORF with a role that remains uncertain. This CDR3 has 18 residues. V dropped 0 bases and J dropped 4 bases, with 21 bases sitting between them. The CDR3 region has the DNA TGCGCCAGCAGTCAATCTTGGCCTACCCCGGGCATCGGCTATGGCTACACCTTC. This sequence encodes CASSQSWPTPGIGYGYTF.

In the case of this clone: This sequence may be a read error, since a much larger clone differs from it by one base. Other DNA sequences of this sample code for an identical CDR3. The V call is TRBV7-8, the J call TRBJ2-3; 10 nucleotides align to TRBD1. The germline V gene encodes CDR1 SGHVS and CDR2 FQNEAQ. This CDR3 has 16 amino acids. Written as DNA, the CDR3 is TGTGCCAGCAGCTTAGGGGGACAGGGGTACCCAGATACACAGTATTTT. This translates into CASSLGGQGYPDTQYF.

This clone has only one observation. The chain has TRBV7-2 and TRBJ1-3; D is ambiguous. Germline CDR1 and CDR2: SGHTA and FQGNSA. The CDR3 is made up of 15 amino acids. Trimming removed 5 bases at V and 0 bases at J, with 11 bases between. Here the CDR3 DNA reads TGTGCCAGCAGCCCCATCGTAAGCTCTGGAAACACCATATATTTT. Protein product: CASSPIVSSGNTIYF.

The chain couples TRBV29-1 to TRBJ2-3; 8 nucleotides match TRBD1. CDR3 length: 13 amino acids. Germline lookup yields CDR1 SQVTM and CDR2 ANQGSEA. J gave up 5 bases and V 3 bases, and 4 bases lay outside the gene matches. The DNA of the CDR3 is TGCAGCGTTGATTCCAGGGGGCAAGATACGCAGTATTTT. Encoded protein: CSVDSRGQDTQYF.

This CDR3 is CASSDRLNSPLHF. The CDR3 DNA reads TGTGCCAGCAGCGACAGGCTCAATTCACCCCTCCACTTT. The chain employs TRBV3-1 (or the pseudogene TRBV3-2) and TRBJ1-6; TRBD1 is a possible D gene (6 bases). Germline CDR1 and CDR2: LGHDT and YNNKEL (reference sequence). With 5 bases removed from V and 7 bases from J, the gap between germline ends came to 9 bases. The CDR3 spans 13 residues.

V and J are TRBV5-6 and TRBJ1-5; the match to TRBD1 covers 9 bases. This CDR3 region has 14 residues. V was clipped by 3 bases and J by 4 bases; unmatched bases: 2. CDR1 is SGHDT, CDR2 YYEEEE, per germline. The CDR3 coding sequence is TGTGCCAGCAGCTCAGGACAGGGGAATCAGCCCCAGCATTTT. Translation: CASSSGQGNQPQHF.

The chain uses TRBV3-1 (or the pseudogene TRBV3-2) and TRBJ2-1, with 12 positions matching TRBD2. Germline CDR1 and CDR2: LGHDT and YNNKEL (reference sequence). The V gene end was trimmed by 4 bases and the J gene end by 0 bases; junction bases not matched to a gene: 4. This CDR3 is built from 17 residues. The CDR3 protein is CASSLRLAGVSYNEQFF. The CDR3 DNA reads TGTGCCAGCAGCCTAAGACTAGCGGGGGTCTCCTACAATGAGCAGTTCTTC.

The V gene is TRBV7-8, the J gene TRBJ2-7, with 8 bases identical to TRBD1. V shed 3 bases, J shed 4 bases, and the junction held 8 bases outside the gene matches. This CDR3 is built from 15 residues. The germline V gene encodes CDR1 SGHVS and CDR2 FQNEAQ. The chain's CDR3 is CASSFVIRQGYEQYV. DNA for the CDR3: TGTGCCAGCAGCTTCGTCATTAGACAGGGGTACGAGCAGTACGTC.